The entry that follows covers one T cell receptor beta chain sequence. What it binds is not known. Trimming took 4 bases from V and 3 from J; bases not matched to a gene: 17. Germline-derived CDR1 and CDR2 are SGHTA and FQGTGA. CDR3 length equals 19 residues. The data derive from a study of shared clonotypes between healthy human individuals. Study results and limitations: Larger estimated richness was generally seen in naive subsets than in memory subsets. Unshared clonotypes carried lower generation probabilities than those common to all four donors.

Per the original methods: ImmunoSEQ sequences covered only the junction and lacked quality scores; filtering therefore differed. TCRdb keeps only in-frame clones here, not all; method: immunoSEQ multiplex PCR. That table gives V, J and clone size, and the DNA gave D and trimming. The sample has roughly 2,000,000 clones, roughly 95% seen once. CD45RO-negative, CCR7-positively selected cells formed the naive CD8 fraction, excluding terminally differentiated effector memory CD45RA+ cells. The J gene is TRBJ2-2, the V gene TRBV7-3, with 7 bases matching TRBD1. The specimen was naive CD8+ T cells from PBMCs. This receptor was identified in a man aged 18 to 35 in good health. Some clones in this sample may be carry-over from other donors' samples. The DNA of the CDR3 is TGTGCCAGCAGCTCTAAAAAGACCCCTTGGGACAGCTACACCGGGGAGCTGTTTTTT. Translating gives CASSSKKTPWDSYTGELFF.